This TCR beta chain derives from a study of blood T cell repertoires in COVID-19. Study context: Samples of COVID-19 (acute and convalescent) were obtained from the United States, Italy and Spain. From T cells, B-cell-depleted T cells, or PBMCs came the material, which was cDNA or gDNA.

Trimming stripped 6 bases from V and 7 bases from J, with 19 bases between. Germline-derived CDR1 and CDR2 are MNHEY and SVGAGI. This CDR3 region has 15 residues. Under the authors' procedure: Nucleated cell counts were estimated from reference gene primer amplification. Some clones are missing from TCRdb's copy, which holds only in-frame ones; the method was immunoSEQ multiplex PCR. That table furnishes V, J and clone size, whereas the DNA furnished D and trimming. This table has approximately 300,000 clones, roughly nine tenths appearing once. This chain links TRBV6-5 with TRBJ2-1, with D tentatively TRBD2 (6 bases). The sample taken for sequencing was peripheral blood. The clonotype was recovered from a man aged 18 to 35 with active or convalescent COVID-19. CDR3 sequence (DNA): TGTGCCAGCAGGGGGGGAATAGCGGAACGAAATGAGCAGTTCTTC. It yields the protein CASRGGIAERNEQFF.